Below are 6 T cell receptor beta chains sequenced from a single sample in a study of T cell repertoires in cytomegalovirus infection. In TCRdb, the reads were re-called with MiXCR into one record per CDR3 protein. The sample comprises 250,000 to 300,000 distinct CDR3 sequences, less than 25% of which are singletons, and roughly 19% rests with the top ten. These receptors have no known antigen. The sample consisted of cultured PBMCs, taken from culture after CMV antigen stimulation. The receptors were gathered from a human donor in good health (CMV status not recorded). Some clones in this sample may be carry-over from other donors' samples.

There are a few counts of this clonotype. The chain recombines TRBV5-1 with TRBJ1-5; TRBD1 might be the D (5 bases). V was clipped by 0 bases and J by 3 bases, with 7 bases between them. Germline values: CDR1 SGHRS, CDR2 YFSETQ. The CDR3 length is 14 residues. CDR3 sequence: CASSLGDPNQPQHF. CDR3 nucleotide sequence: TGCGCCAGCAGCTTGGGGGACCCCAATCAGCCCCAGCATTTT.

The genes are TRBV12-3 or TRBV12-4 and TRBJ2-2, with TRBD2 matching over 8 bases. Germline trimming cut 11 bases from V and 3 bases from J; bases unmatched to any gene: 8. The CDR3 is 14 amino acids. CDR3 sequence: CAGGEREHTGELFF. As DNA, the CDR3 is TGTGCCGGCGGGGAGCGGGAGCACACCGGGGAGCTGTTTTTT.

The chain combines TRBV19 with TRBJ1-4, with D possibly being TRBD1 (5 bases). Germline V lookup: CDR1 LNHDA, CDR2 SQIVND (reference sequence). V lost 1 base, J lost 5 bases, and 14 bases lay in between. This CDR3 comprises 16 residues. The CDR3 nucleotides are TGTGCCAGTAGTATAGTGTCAGCGGGGGACAATGAAAAACTGTTTTTT. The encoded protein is CASSIVSAGDNEKLFF.

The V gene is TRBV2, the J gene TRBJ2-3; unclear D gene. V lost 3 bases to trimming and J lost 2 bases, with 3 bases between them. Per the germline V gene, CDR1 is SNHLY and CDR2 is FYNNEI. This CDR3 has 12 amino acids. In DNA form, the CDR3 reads TGTGCCAGCAGTGAGGCCACAGATACGCAGTATTTT. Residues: CASSEATDTQYF.

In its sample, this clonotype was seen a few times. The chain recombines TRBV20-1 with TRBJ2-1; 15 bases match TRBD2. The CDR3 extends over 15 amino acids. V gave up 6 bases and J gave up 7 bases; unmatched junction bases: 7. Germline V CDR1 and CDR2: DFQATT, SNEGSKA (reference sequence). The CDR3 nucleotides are TGCAGTGCCCACGGACTAGCGGGAGGGCGTAATGAGCAGTTCTTC. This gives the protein CSAHGLAGGRNEQFF.

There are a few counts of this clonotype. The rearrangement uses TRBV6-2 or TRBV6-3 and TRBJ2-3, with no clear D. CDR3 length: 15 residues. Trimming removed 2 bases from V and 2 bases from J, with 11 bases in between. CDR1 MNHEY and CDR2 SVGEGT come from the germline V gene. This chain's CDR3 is CASSYQRGHTDTQYF. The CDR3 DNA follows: TGTGCCAGCAGTTACCAACGAGGTCACACAGATACGCAGTATTTT.